Listed below are T cell receptor beta chains from one sample, sequenced in a study of regulatory T cells in long-lasting Graves disease. MiXCR, applied by TCRdb to the multiplex PCR reads, yields one record per CDR3 protein. The repertoire holds 380,000 or so distinct CDR3 sequences, around 15% seen once, with 20% in the top ten. This sample also belongs to another study, concerning T cells in Graves' hyperthyroidism and ophthalmopathy.

The source material was peripheral blood mononuclear cells (PBMCs), sampled at new diagnosis, from a patient treated with antithyroid drugs. These receptors all stem from a woman aged 18-29 years with Graves disease. Both conserved end residues are part of each CDR3. The D gene is left open where the match is weak. Not every row has a clone size; where given, it reads once, few, many or a size class.

d_gene: .
v_gene: TRBV5-1
abundance: many
j_gene: TRBJ2-3
CDR3nt: TGCGCCAGCAGCCGAATTGGGGATGCGACAGATACGCAGTATTTT
CDR3aa: CASSRIGDATDTQYF

d_gene: TRBD1
v_gene: TRBV25-1
abundance: .
j_gene: TRBJ2-3
CDR3nt: TGTGCCAGCAGTCATGACAGGGACCTTAGCACAGATACGCAGTATTTT
CDR3aa: CASSHDRDLSTDTQYF

d_gene: .
v_gene: TRBV15
abundance: .
j_gene: TRBJ1-3
CDR3nt: TGTGCCACCAGCAGCGGGGACTCTGGAAACACCATATATTTT
CDR3aa: CATSSGDSGNTIYF

d_gene: .
v_gene: TRBV28
abundance: many
j_gene: TRBJ1-6
CDR3nt: TGTGCCAGCAGTTTGGGGGGGCGCCCCTATAATTCACCCCTCCACTTT
CDR3aa: CASSLGGRPYNSPLHF

d_gene: .
v_gene: TRBV5-1
abundance: many
j_gene: TRBJ1-6
CDR3nt: TGCGCCAGCAGCTGGTCCCAGGAAAATTCACCCCTCCACTTT
CDR3aa: CASSWSQENSPLHF

d_gene: .
v_gene: TRBV7-6
abundance: .
j_gene: TRBJ1-6
CDR3nt: TGTGCCAGCAGCTTGCCTTCTAAGGGTTCACCCCTCCACTTT
CDR3aa: CASSLPSKGSPLHF

d_gene: TRBD1
v_gene: TRBV20-1
abundance: many
j_gene: TRBJ2-1
CDR3nt: TGCAGTGCGGGGGACAGGGGGTATGAGCAGTTCTTC
CDR3aa: CSAGDRGYEQFF

d_gene: .
v_gene: TRBV7-3
abundance: few
j_gene: TRBJ2-7
CDR3nt: TGTGCCAGCAGCTTAAGTGGGGGACTCTCCTACGAGCAGTACTTC
CDR3aa: CASSLSGGLSYEQYF

d_gene: .
v_gene: TRBV12-3/TRBV12-4
abundance: many
j_gene: TRBJ1-2
CDR3nt: TGTGCCAGCAGTTTACTCCCAGGGGACTATGGCTACACCTTC
CDR3aa: CASSLLPGDYGYTF

d_gene: .
v_gene: TRBV27
abundance: few
j_gene: TRBJ2-7
CDR3nt: TGTGCCAGCAGTTTACAGCCAGCCTACGAGCAGTACTTC
CDR3aa: CASSLQPAYEQYF

d_gene: TRBD1
v_gene: TRBV4-2
abundance: .
j_gene: TRBJ2-7
CDR3nt: TGTGCCAGCAGCTTAGGAGGACAGGGGATATACGAGCAGTACTTC
CDR3aa: CASSLGGQGIYEQYF

d_gene: .
v_gene: TRBV19
abundance: .
j_gene: TRBJ1-5
CDR3nt: TGTGCCAGTAGTACTCGGGACATGCTAGTGGGTTATAGCAATCAGCCCCAGCATTTT
CDR3aa: CASSTRDMLVGYSNQPQHF

d_gene: .
v_gene: TRBV11-2
abundance: many
j_gene: TRBJ2-4
CDR3nt: TGTGCCAGCAGCTTAGATCCCCCGGACCTACTAGCCAAAAACATTCAGTACTTC
CDR3aa: CASSLDPPDLLAKNIQYF

d_gene: TRBD1
v_gene: TRBV6-1
abundance: .
j_gene: TRBJ1-5
CDR3nt: TGTGCCAGTACTACAGGGGGGGCTCATCAGCCCCAGCATTTT
CDR3aa: CASTTGGAHQPQHF

d_gene: .
v_gene: TRBV20-1
abundance: .
j_gene: TRBJ1-6
CDR3nt: TGCAGTGCTAGGATTGGTCGGAGGGGAGATAATTCACCCCTCCACTTT
CDR3aa: CSARIGRRGDNSPLHF

d_gene: .
v_gene: TRBV4-2
abundance: few
j_gene: TRBJ2-3
CDR3nt: TGCGCCAGCAGCCTTCGGAGCTCCTCAGATACGCAGTATTTT
CDR3aa: CASSLRSSSDTQYF

d_gene: .
v_gene: TRBV7-9
abundance: many
j_gene: TRBJ2-5
CDR3nt: TGTGCCAGCAGCTTATTGACACAAGAGACCCAGTACTTC
CDR3aa: CASSLLTQETQYF

d_gene: TRBD2
v_gene: TRBV29-1
abundance: many
j_gene: TRBJ2-5
CDR3nt: TGCAGCGCCCTTCTAGCGGGTGGTCGGGAGACCCAGTACTTC
CDR3aa: CSALLAGGRETQYF

d_gene: TRBD1
v_gene: TRBV24-1
abundance: .
j_gene: TRBJ1-5
CDR3nt: TGTGCCACCAGTGATTTGTGGACAGGCCGGCATATGCAGCCCCAGCATTTT
CDR3aa: CATSDLWTGRHMQPQHF

d_gene: .
v_gene: TRBV5-6
abundance: .
j_gene: TRBJ1-3
CDR3nt: TGTGCCAGCAGCTCACAGGGTATCTCTGGAAACACCATATATTTT
CDR3aa: CASSSQGISGNTIYF

d_gene: .
v_gene: TRBV13
abundance: .
j_gene: TRBJ2-2
CDR3nt: TGTGCCAGCAGCCACCGACCCGCCACCGGGGAGCTGTTTTTT
CDR3aa: CASSHRPATGELFF

d_gene: .
v_gene: TRBV5-1
abundance: many
j_gene: TRBJ2-1
CDR3nt: TGTGCCAGCAGTTTAGGCGGGGGCCTCTCCTACAATGAGCAGTTCTTC
CDR3aa: CASSLGGGLSYNEQFF

d_gene: .
v_gene: TRBV24-1
abundance: few
j_gene: TRBJ1-1
CDR3nt: TGTGCCACCAGTGATGGGGACCGCACTGAAGCTTTCTTT
CDR3aa: CATSDGDRTEAFF

d_gene: .
v_gene: TRBV19
abundance: .
j_gene: TRBJ1-1
CDR3nt: TGTGCCAGTAGTATTATCGACTCGGGGACTGAAGCTTTCTTT
CDR3aa: CASSIIDSGTEAFF

d_gene: TRBD2
v_gene: TRBV7-6
abundance: few
j_gene: TRBJ2-3
CDR3nt: TGTGCCAGCAGCTTGGGGGGGGTTGGGGGCACAGATACGCAGTATTTT
CDR3aa: CASSLGGVGGTDTQYF

d_gene: .
v_gene: TRBV7-3
abundance: many
j_gene: TRBJ1-6
CDR3nt: TGTGCCAGCAGCTTAACGGATAGGGGTTCACCCCTCCACTTT
CDR3aa: CASSLTDRGSPLHF

d_gene: .
v_gene: TRBV10-3
abundance: .
j_gene: TRBJ1-2
CDR3nt: TGTGCCAGCAGCTCCCCCGGGGGGTGTGGCTACACCTTC
CDR3aa: CASSSPGGCGYTF

d_gene: TRBD1
v_gene: TRBV10-2
abundance: .
j_gene: TRBJ2-5
CDR3nt: TGCGCCAGCAGGGAGACAGGGACGGGGGAGACCCAGTACTTC
CDR3aa: CASRETGTGETQYF

d_gene: .
v_gene: TRBV11-2
abundance: many
j_gene: TRBJ2-1
CDR3nt: TGTGCCAGCAGCTTAGAGCGGAGCAGCTCCTACAATGAGCAGTTCTTC
CDR3aa: CASSLERSSSYNEQFF

d_gene: .
v_gene: TRBV30
abundance: many
j_gene: TRBJ1-1
CDR3nt: TGTGCCTGGAGTGTACCAACTGAAGCTTTCTTT
CDR3aa: CAWSVPTEAFF

d_gene: .
v_gene: TRBV10-2
abundance: many
j_gene: TRBJ1-1
CDR3nt: TGCGCCAGCAGCCCCACGGGGTCAACTTGGAACACTGAAGCTTTCTTT
CDR3aa: CASSPTGSTWNTEAFF

d_gene: TRBD2
v_gene: TRBV11-1
abundance: many
j_gene: TRBJ2-2
CDR3nt: TGTGCCAGCAGCTTAAGACTAGCGGGGTTCGCGAACACCGGGGAGCTGTTTTTT
CDR3aa: CASSLRLAGFANTGELFF

d_gene: TRBD1
v_gene: TRBV11-3
abundance: few
j_gene: TRBJ2-5
CDR3nt: TGTGCCAGCAGCCGCGAATCAGGGGGCGCGACCCAGTACTTC
CDR3aa: CASSRESGGATQYF

d_gene: TRBD2
v_gene: TRBV6-5
abundance: few
j_gene: TRBJ2-2
CDR3nt: TGTGCCAGCAGTTACTCGTGGATACCCTTTCCGGGACTAGCGGGACAAAACACCGGGGAGCTGTTTTTT
CDR3aa: CASSYSWIPFPGLAGQNTGELFF

d_gene: .
v_gene: TRBV24-1
abundance: .
j_gene: TRBJ2-5
CDR3nt: TGTGCCACCGGGGGGGGGGCCCTGGAGACCCAGTACTTC
CDR3aa: CATGGGALETQYF

d_gene: .
v_gene: TRBV9
abundance: few
j_gene: TRBJ2-5
CDR3nt: TGTGCCAGCAGCGTACACGCCCAAGAGACCCAGTACTTC
CDR3aa: CASSVHAQETQYF

d_gene: .
v_gene: TRBV29-1
abundance: .
j_gene: TRBJ1-1
CDR3nt: TGCAGCGTGACAACTGAGAGGGACACCGAGGAAGCTTTCTTT
CDR3aa: CSVTTERDTEEAFF

d_gene: .
v_gene: TRBV5-1
abundance: many
j_gene: TRBJ1-2
CDR3nt: TGCGCCAGCAGCGAGATCCCGGGGGCGGACGTCTATGGCTACACCTTC
CDR3aa: CASSEIPGADVYGYTF

d_gene: .
v_gene: TRBV5-1
abundance: .
j_gene: TRBJ1-1
CDR3nt: TGCACCAGCAGCTTGGCCAGGGTGAACACTGAAGCTTTCTTT
CDR3aa: CTSSLARVNTEAFF

d_gene: .
v_gene: TRBV11-2
abundance: many
j_gene: TRBJ2-5
CDR3nt: TGTGCCAGCAGCCCCCGGGCCAACAGCCGGGAGACCCAGTACTTC
CDR3aa: CASSPRANSRETQYF

d_gene: .
v_gene: TRBV27
abundance: few
j_gene: TRBJ2-7
CDR3nt: TGTGCCAGCCGTCCCGCCTGGGGGGCCGGCGAGCAGTACTTC
CDR3aa: CASRPAWGAGEQYF

d_gene: TRBD1
v_gene: TRBV30
abundance: .
j_gene: TRBJ1-1
CDR3nt: TGTGCCTGGAGGTGGCTGGACAGGGGCGGCACTGAAGCTTTCTTT
CDR3aa: CAWRWLDRGGTEAFF

d_gene: .
v_gene: TRBV12-3/TRBV12-4
abundance: many
j_gene: TRBJ1-1
CDR3nt: TGTGCCAGCAGCAACAGGGTGCGGGCTTTCTTT
CDR3aa: CASSNRVRAFF

d_gene: .
v_gene: TRBV3-1
abundance: few
j_gene: TRBJ1-3
CDR3nt: TGTGCCAGCAGCTCCTATCTAGCCCTGCCTGGAAACACCATATATTTT
CDR3aa: CASSSYLALPGNTIYF

d_gene: .
v_gene: TRBV2
abundance: .
j_gene: TRBJ1-5
CDR3nt: TGTGCCAGCAGTGGAGTAACAGGCAATCAGCCCCAGCATTTT
CDR3aa: CASSGVTGNQPQHF

d_gene: TRBD2
v_gene: TRBV4-1
abundance: few
j_gene: TRBJ2-1
CDR3nt: TGCGCCAGCAGCCAAGTGGGGCTAGCGGGAAGGGTCTCCTACAATGAGCAGTTCTTC
CDR3aa: CASSQVGLAGRVSYNEQFF